The present T cell receptor beta chain was sequenced within a study of blood T cells in healthy people across ages. The use of a sample-barcoded 5' primer and a J-beta primer mix characterized a second PCR of roughly 6 to 11 cycles. TCRdb processed the 5' RACE reads anew with MiXCR; each CDR3 protein has one entry. The sample lists about 800,000 distinct CDR3 sequences, roughly 25% occurring once. The CDR3 covers 16 residues. J lost 9 bases, V lost 5 bases, and 16 bases had no gene match. CDR1 is SGHDN and CDR2 is FVKESK in the germline V gene. In this sample, this clonotype turned up a few times. These data are also associated with another study on T cells of mothers and their children.

The chain is built from TRBV14 and TRBJ2-1, with TRBD2 identical over 7 bases. This clonotype was sampled from a boy aged 5-17 years in good health. The sequenced sample was blood. The CDR3 loop reads CASSFRLAGSFGEQFF. CDR3 DNA: TGTGCCAGCAGCTTTCGACTAGCAGGCTCTTTCGGTGAGCAGTTCTTC.